The rows below give T cell receptor beta chains drawn from one sample of a study of post-analysis software for immune sequencing data. TCRdb ran MiXCR on the PCR reads and lists one entry per CDR3 protein. Of around 700,000 distinct CDR3 sequences in the sample, around 60% were seen once. Sequencing was performed on blood. These receptors all come from a girl aged 2 to 9 with multiple sclerosis. CDR3s include the opening cysteine and the closing phenylalanine or tryptophan. A D gene is named only where the DNA matches it firmly. Size tells how often a clone was seen (once, few, many) or the class of an expanded clone, and some rows leave it out.

CASSQEPPSYGRTDTQYF TGCGCCAGCAGCCAAGAACCCCCTAGTTATGGCCGCACAGATACGCAGTATTTT TRBJ2-3 TRBV4-3 - -
CATRAGLTYEQYF TGCGCCACCCGAGCAGGGCTAACCTACGAGCAGTACTTC TRBJ2-7 TRBV10-2 - -
CASSSDRSGSPLHF TGTGCCAGCAGTTCCGACAGGAGCGGGTCACCCCTCCACTTT TRBJ1-6 TRBV6-6 - -
CASRGLGTGGTEAFF TGTGCCAGCAGGGGCCTAGGGACAGGCGGGACTGAAGCTTTCTTT TRBJ1-1 TRBV12-3/TRBV12-4 - TRBD1
CSARGGLAGGGQFF TGCAGTGCTAGGGGAGGACTAGCGGGAGGAGGGCAGTTCTTC TRBJ2-1 TRBV20-1 - TRBD2
CASSSVYEQFF TGTGCCAGCAGTTCCGTCTATGAGCAGTTCTTC TRBJ2-1 TRBV6-5 few -
CASSPHFTDTQYF TGTGCCAGCAGTCCCCACTTCACAGATACGCAGTATTTT TRBJ2-3 TRBV27 - -
CASSLRGGELFF TGTGCCAGCAGTTTAAGGGGCGGGGAGCTGTTTTTT TRBJ2-2 TRBV27 - -
CASTSRAGSTDTQYF TGCGCCAGCACCTCGAGGGCGGGGAGCACAGATACGCAGTATTTT TRBJ2-3 TRBV5-1 - -
CSGAGGAGNTEAFF TGCAGCGGTGCGGGGGGAGCTGGGAACACTGAAGCTTTCTTT TRBJ1-1 TRBV29-1 few -
CASSLLRLAGAAKEDTQYF TGTGCCAGCAGTTTATTGAGACTAGCGGGGGCCGCAAAGGAAGATACGCAGTATTTT TRBJ2-3 TRBV28 few TRBD2
CATSRVRTSTYNEQFF TGTGCCACCAGCAGGGTCCGAACCTCAACCTACAATGAGCAGTTCTTC TRBJ2-1 TRBV15 - -
CASSQDAGTEGNYGYTF TGTGCCAGCAGCCAAGATGCGGGGACGGAGGGCAACTATGGCTACACCTTC TRBJ1-2 TRBV3-1 few -
CASSQTMGPSGANVLTF TGCGCCAGCAGCCAAACTATGGGACCCTCTGGGGCCAACGTCCTGACTTTC TRBJ2-6 TRBV4-3 - -
CAIRTGTSDEQFF TGTGCCATCAGAACCGGGACTAGTGATGAGCAGTTCTTC TRBJ2-1 TRBV10-3 - TRBD2
CASSPGSGGSEQFF TGTGCCAGCAGCCCGGGGAGTGGGGGAAGTGAGCAGTTCTTC TRBJ2-1 TRBV7-9 - -
CASSGQGGPDNGNTIYF TGTGCCAGCAGCGGCCAGGGAGGTCCGGATAATGGAAACACCATATATTTT TRBJ1-3 TRBV9 - -
CSVEVIGVYHEQYF TGCAGCGTTGAAGTCATCGGAGTATACCACGAGCAGTACTTC TRBJ2-7 TRBV29-1 few -
CAIGGGASYNEQFF TGTGCCATCGGGGGGGGAGCCTCCTACAATGAGCAGTTCTTC TRBJ2-1 TRBV10-3 - TRBD2
CASSLGGQGGSEQYF TGTGCCAGCAGCTTGGGAGGGCAGGGGGGATCCGAGCAGTACTTC TRBJ2-7 TRBV5-5 few -
CSVESGNTDTQYF TGCAGCGTTGAATCGGGGAACACAGATACGCAGTATTTT TRBJ2-3 TRBV29-1 - -
CATSGSLTETDTQYF TGTGCCACCAGCGGAAGCCTGACTGAGACAGATACGCAGTATTTT TRBJ2-3 TRBV15 - -
CSARQDRGSEQYF TGCAGTGCTAGACAGGACAGGGGGTCTGAGCAGTACTTC TRBJ2-7 TRBV20-1 - TRBD1
CASSLASGEKLFF TGCGCCAGCAGCTTGGCCTCCGGGGAAAAACTGTTTTTT TRBJ1-4 TRBV5-1 - -
CASSAPPSGTDTQYF TGTGCCAGCAGCGCTCCCCCTTCGGGGACAGATACGCAGTATTTT TRBJ2-3 TRBV7-9 - -
CASSDRGVTTDTQYF TGTGCCAGCAGTGATCGAGGGGTCACCACAGATACGCAGTATTTT TRBJ2-3 TRBV2 - -
CSASPKRRGTDTQYF TGCAGTGCTAGCCCAAAAAGGAGGGGCACAGATACGCAGTATTTT TRBJ2-3 TRBV20-1 few -
CSADDRSEAYGYTF TGCAGTGCCGACGACAGGAGCGAGGCCTATGGCTACACCTTC TRBJ1-2 TRBV20-1 - -
CASSEGSPAYNEQFF TGTGCCAGCAGTGAAGGGTCGCCAGCCTACAATGAGCAGTTCTTC TRBJ2-1 TRBV25-1 - -
CASSLGAFGTTNEKLFF TGTGCCAGCAGCTTAGGTGCATTCGGGACAACTAATGAAAAACTGTTTTTT TRBJ1-4 TRBV7-9 - -
CASSQQGFYNEQFF TGTGCCAGCAGTCAACAGGGGTTCTACAATGAGCAGTTCTTC TRBJ2-1 TRBV7-9 few TRBD1
CASSPSGDRGYNEQFF TGTGCCAGCAGCCCCTCCGGGGACAGGGGTTACAATGAGCAGTTCTTC TRBJ2-1 TRBV5-4 - TRBD1
CASKREGQSFYEQYF TGTGCCAGCAAAAGAGAGGGACAGAGCTTCTACGAGCAGTACTTC TRBJ2-7 TRBV27 - TRBD1
CSVAQGGQETQYF TGCAGCGTGGCACAGGGGGGTCAAGAGACCCAGTACTTC TRBJ2-5 TRBV29-1 few TRBD1
CASSTGLEAYEQYF TGCGCCAGCAGCACGGGACTCGAAGCCTACGAGCAGTACTTC TRBJ2-7 TRBV5-1 few -
CSVPLTSGGAKGANVLTF TGCAGCGTCCCATTAACTAGCGGGGGGGCGAAAGGGGCCAACGTCCTGACTTTC TRBJ2-6 TRBV29-1 few TRBD2
CASSPTLMDRAYEQYF TGTGCCAGCAGCCCAACACTTATGGACAGGGCCTACGAGCAGTACTTC TRBJ2-7 TRBV7-8 - TRBD1
CASSLSTGNTGELFF TGCGCCAGCAGCTTGTCCACAGGGAACACCGGGGAGCTGTTTTTT TRBJ2-2 TRBV5-1 - -
CASSPRILTPGLGQETQYF TGCGCCAGCAGCCCAAGAATTTTGACGCCGGGACTAGGTCAAGAGACCCAGTACTTC TRBJ2-5 TRBV4-1 few TRBD2
CASSPKAFF TGTGCCAGCAGTCCTAAAGCTTTCTTT TRBJ1-1 TRBV6-7 - -
CASSLGTNYEQYF TGTGCCAGCAGCTTAGGGACAAACTACGAGCAGTACTTC TRBJ2-7 TRBV7-3 - -
CASSLVGTGNLLDGYTF TGTGCCAGCAGCTTAGTTGGTACAGGGAACTTGTTAGATGGCTACACCTTC TRBJ1-2 TRBV7-2 - -